The present T cell receptor (beta chain) was sequenced within a study of control samples from healthy donors and cancer patients. Profiling relied on immunoSEQ multiplex PCR, and the TCRdb table lists in-frame clones only, not all of them. The sample lists some 150,000 clones, 75% to 95% occurring once. CDR3 length: 16 residues. Trimming removed 3 bases from V and 0 bases from J, with 12 bases in between. The germline gives CDR1 ENHRY, CDR2 SYGVKD. The TCR sequence derives from a young man in good health. Sequenced: blood. V is TRBV10-3 and J is TRBJ1-5, with D hard to call. The CDR3 region is CAISDPTTSSNQPQHF. CDR3 sequence (DNA): TGTGCCATCAGTGACCCAACCACAAGTAGCAATCAGCCCCAGCATTTT.